One sample yielded the 8 T cell receptor beta chains listed below, sequenced in a study of breast tumors, draining lymph nodes, adjacent tissues. TCRdb analysed the multiplex PCR reads with MiXCR anew, one entry per CDR3 protein. The repertoire holds some 230,000 distinct CDR3 sequences, with 34% as singletons. Axillary draining lymph nodes of breast cancer patients supplied the node samples. Specimen: axillary lymph node tissue. The receptors were sampled from a female donor with breast cancer. Some clones in this sample may be carry-over from other donors' samples.

This clonotype occurred many times. The chain carries TRBV6-5 and TRBJ2-7; 14 bases fit TRBD2. Trimming removed 1 base from V and 6 bases from J; junction bases left unmatched: 5. Germline loops: CDR1 MNHEY, CDR2 SVGAGI. This CDR3 region has 16 residues. For the CDR3, the DNA is TGTGCCAGCAGTTACTTGACTAGCGGGAGGGCGGGCGAGCAGTACTTC. It codes for CASSYLTSGRAGEQYF.

The chain couples TRBV20-1 to TRBJ1-6; D remains unclear. Trimming shortened V by 5 bases and J by 9 bases, and 20 bases separated the two germline ends. This CDR3 has 15 residues. Germline V gene sequence: CDR1 DFQATT, CDR2 SNEGSKA (reference sequence). As DNA, the CDR3 is TGCAGTGCTGGATACCGGCAGCGTGGCTTTTCACCCCTCCACTTT. Protein sequence: CSAGYRQRGFSPLHF.

Ten or more counts support this clonotype. This chain connects TRBV11-2 to TRBJ2-6, with a weak D call TRBD2 (6 bases). Trimming removed 1 base at V and 1 base at J, with 11 bases between. The CDR3 spans 17 residues. Germline V gives CDR1 SGHAT, CDR2 FQNNGV. The CDR3 sequence: CASSLGFGGSGANVLTF. The CDR3 coding sequence is TGTGCCAGCAGCTTAGGCTTTGGGGGGTCTGGGGCCAACGTCCTGACTTTC. The full variable domain, rest sourced from reference TRBV11-2 and TRBJ2-6, is EAGVAQSPRYKIIEKRQSVAFWCNPISGHATLYWYQQILGQGPKLLIQFQNNGVVDDSQLPKDRFSAERLKGVDSTLKIQPAKLEDSAVYLCASSLGFGGSGANVLTFGAGSRLTVL.

The V gene is TRBV20-1, the J gene TRBJ2-7, with 9 bases identical to TRBD1. CDR3 length: 15 amino acids. The V segment lost 1 base and the J segment 2 bases; nucleotides outside the gene matches: 6. The germline CDR1 and CDR2 sequences are DFQATT and SNEGSKA (reference sequence). The DNA of the CDR3 is TGCAGTGCTAGAGGCCGGGACAGGGCCGCCTACGAGCAGTACTTC. It codes for CSARGRDRAAYEQYF.

Turning to this clonotype: A read error is possible here, since a much larger clone lies one base away. The chain combines TRBV20-1 with TRBJ2-1; D tentatively reads TRBD1 or TRBD2 (5 bases each). Germline lookup yields CDR1 DFQATT and CDR2 SNEGSKA (reference sequence). The CDR3 consists of 11 residues. Here the CDR3 DNA reads TGCAGTGCTTACACCGGGACCCAGCAGTCCTTC. Its translation: CSAYTGTQQSF.

The chain uses TRBV6-1 and TRBJ1-2; TRBD1 is a possible D gene (6 bases). Trimming shortened V by 2 bases and J by 7 bases, and 20 bases separated the two germline ends. Germline V gene sequence: CDR1 MNHNS, CDR2 SASEGT. CDR3 size: 16 residues. CDR3 in amino acids: CASSERRGTQLIGYTF. In nucleotides, the CDR3 is TGTGCCAGCAGTGAACGGCGCGGGACACAACTTATTGGCTACACCTTC.

The chain carries TRBV6-5 and TRBJ2-3; possible D gene TRBD1, 6 bases. In germline, CDR1 is MNHEY, CDR2 SVGAGI. V lost 7 bases and J lost 0, with 20 bases in between. CDR3 size: 17 residues. The CDR3 is CASKRGGQLSSTDTQYF. CDR3 sequence (DNA): TGTGCCAGCAAACGAGGAGGACAGTTATCTAGCACAGATACGCAGTATTTT.

The chain carries TRBV14 and TRBJ1-4, with 8 nucleotides matching TRBD1. The germline V gene encodes CDR1 SGHDN and CDR2 FVKESK. The CDR3 totals 18 residues. The junction had 14 bases not matched to a gene; V was cut back by 3 bases and J by 5 bases. CDR3 DNA: TGTGCCAGCAGCCACACGGTCTTGGACAGGGCCTACAATGAAAAACTGTTTTTT. It specifies CASSHTVLDRAYNEKLFF.